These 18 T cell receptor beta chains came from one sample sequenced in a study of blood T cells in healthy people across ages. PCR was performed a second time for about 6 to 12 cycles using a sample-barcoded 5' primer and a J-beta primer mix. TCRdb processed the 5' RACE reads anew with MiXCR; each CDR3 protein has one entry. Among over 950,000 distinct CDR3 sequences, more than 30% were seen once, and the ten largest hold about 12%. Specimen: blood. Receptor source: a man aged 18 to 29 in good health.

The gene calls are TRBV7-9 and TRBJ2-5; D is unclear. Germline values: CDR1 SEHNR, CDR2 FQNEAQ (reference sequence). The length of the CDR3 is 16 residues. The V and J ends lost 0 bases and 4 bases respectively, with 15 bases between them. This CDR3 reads CASSLAILVEAETQYF. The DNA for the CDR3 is TGTGCCAGCAGCTTAGCGATCCTAGTCGAAGCAGAGACCCAGTACTTC.

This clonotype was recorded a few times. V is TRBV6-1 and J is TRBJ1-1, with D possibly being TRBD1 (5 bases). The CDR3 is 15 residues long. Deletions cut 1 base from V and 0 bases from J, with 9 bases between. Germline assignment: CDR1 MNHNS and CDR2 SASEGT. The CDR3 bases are TGTGCCAGCAGTGAAGTGAGACAGTTGAACACTGAAGCTTTCTTT. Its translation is CASSEVRQLNTEAFF.

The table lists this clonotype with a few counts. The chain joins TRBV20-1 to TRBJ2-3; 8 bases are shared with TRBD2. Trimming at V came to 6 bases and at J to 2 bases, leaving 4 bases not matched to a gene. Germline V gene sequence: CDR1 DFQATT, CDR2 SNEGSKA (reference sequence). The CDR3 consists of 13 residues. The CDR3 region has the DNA TGCAGTGCAGAGCGGGGGTCCACAGATACGCAGTATTTT. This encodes CSAERGSTDTQYF.

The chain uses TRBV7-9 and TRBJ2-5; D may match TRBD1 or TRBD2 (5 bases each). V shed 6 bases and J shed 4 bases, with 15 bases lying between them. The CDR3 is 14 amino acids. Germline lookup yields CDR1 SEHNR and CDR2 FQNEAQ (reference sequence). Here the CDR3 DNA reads TGTGCCAGCAGTTTCTCCGGGACCCTAGAGACCCAGTACTTC. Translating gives CASSFSGTLETQYF.

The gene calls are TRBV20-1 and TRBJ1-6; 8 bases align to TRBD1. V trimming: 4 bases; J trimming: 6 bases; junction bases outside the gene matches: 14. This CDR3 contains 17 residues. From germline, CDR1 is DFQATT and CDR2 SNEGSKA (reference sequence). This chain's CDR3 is CSATSQDRAGGNSPLHF. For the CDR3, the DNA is TGCAGTGCTACAAGTCAGGACAGGGCTGGAGGTAATTCACCCCTCCACTTT.

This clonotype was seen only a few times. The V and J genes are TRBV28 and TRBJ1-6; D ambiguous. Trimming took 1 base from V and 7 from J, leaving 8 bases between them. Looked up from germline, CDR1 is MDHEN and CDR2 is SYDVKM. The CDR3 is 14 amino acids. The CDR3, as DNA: TGTGCCAGCAGTTTATCTCCCCCAAATTCACCCCTCCACTTT. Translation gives CASSLSPPNSPLHF.

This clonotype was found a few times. CDR3 sequence reads: CASSSRDGANEKLFF. CDR3 nucleotides: TGTGCCAGCAGTTCCCGGGACGGAGCTAATGAAAAACTGTTTTTT. The chain joins TRBV2 to TRBJ1-4; D perhaps matches TRBD1 (5 bases). Germline V gene lookup returns CDR1 SNHLY and CDR2 FYNNEI. Trimming shortened V by 5 bases and J by 3 bases, and 13 bases separated the two germline ends. The CDR3 is made up of 15 amino acids.

Here the CDR3 reads CASSHEQADQKPQHF. The CDR3 DNA sequence: TGTGCCAGCAGCCATGAACAGGCGGACCAGAAGCCCCAGCATTTT. This chain links TRBV4-2 with TRBJ1-5; perhaps TRBD1 as D (5 bases). V lost 3 bases and J lost 8, with 17 bases in between. CDR1 LGHNA and CDR2 YNFKEQ come from the germline V gene. This CDR3 is 15 amino acids long.

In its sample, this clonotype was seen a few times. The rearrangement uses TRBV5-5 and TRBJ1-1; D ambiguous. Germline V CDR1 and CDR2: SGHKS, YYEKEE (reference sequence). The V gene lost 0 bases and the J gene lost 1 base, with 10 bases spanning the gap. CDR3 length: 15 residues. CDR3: CASSLAPGANTEAFF. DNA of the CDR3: TGTGCCAGCAGCTTGGCCCCGGGAGCGAACACTGAAGCTTTCTTT.

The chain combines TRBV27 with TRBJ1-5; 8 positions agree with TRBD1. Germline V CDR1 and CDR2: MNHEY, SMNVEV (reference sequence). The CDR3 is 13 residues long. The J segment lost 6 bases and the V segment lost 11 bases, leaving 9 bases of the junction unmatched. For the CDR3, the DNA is TGTGCCTCTCGGGCAGGGGGCTTTCAGCCCCAGCATTTT. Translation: CASRAGGFQPQHF.

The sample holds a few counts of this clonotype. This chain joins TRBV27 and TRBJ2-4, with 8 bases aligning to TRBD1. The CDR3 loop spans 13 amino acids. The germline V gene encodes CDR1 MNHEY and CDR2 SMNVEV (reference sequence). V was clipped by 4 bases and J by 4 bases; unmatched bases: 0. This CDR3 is CASSWTGKNIQYF. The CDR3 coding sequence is TGTGCCAGCAGTTGGACAGGGAAAAACATTCAGTACTTC.

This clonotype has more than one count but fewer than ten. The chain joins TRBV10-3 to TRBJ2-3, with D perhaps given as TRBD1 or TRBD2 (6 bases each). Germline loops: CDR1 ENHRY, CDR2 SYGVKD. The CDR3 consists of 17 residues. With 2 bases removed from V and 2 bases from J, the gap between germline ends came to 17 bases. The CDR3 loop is CAISEPRGQAFTDTQYF. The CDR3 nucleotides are TGTGCCATCAGTGAGCCCCGGGGGCAGGCCTTCACAGATACGCAGTATTTT.

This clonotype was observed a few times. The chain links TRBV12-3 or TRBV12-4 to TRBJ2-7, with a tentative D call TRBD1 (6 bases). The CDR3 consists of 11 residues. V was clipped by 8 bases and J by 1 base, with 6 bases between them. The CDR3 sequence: CASQGSYEQYF. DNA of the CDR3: TGTGCCAGCCAGGGGTCCTACGAGCAGTACTTC.

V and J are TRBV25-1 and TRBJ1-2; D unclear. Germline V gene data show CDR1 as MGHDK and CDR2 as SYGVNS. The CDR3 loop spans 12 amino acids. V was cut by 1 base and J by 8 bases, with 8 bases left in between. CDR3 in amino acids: CASSEFLGGYTF. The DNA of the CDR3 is TGTGCCAGCAGTGAATTTCTGGGGGGCTACACCTTC.

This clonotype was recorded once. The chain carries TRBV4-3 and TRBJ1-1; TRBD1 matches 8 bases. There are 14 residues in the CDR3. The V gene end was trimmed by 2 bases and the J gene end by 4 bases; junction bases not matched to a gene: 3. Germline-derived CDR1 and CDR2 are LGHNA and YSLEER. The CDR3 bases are TGCGCCAGCAGCCAACCGGACAGGGTCACTGAAGCTTTCTTT. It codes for CASSQPDRVTEAFF.

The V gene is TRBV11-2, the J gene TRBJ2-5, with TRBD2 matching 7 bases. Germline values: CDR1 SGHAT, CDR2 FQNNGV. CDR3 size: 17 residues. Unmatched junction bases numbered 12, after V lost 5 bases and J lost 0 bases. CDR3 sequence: CASSTPLGGKYQETQYF. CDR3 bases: TGTGCCAGCAGCACACCTTTGGGGGGGAAGTACCAAGAGACCCAGTACTTC.

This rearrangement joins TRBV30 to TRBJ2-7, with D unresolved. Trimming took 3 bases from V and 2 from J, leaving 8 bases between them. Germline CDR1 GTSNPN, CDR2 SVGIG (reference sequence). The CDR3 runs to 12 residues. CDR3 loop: CAWRIPAYEQYF. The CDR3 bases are TGTGCCTGGAGGATACCAGCCTACGAGCAGTACTTC.

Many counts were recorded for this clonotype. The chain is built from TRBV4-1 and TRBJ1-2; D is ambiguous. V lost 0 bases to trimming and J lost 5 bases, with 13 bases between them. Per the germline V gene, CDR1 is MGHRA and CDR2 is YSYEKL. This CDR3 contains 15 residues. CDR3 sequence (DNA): TGCGCCAGCAGCCAAGATCAGACTTATAGTTATGGCTACACCTTC. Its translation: CASSQDQTYSYGYTF.